These T cell receptor beta chains were read from a single sample in a study of blood T cell repertoires in COVID-19. This table comes from immunoSEQ multiplex PCR, and its TCRdb copy is limited to in-frame clones, with some not included. The sample carries about 320,000 clones, about 85% recorded once. The source material was PBMCs or T cells enriched from blood (not recorded which). These receptors were collected from a woman in her twenties or thirties who had been exposed to COVID-19. The CDR3 runs from the conserved cysteine through the conserved F or W. Each record gives: D gene, V gene, J gene, clone size, CDR3 DNA, CDR3 protein. D genes are given only for firm matches. The size field is filled for only some rows; it gives once, few, many or a size class.

D: TRBD2
V: TRBV4-1
J: TRBJ2-7
size: NA
DNA: TGCGCCAGCAGCCAAGATGCTAGCGGGAAGAGGTACGAGCAGTACTTC
CDR3: CASSQDASGKRYEQYF

D: TRBD1
V: TRBV12-3/TRBV12-4
J: TRBJ2-7
size: NA
DNA: TGTGCCAGCAGTTGGGACAGCTTCTACGAGCAGTACTTC
CDR3: CASSWDSFYEQYF

D: TRBD1
V: TRBV5-1
J: TRBJ2-7
size: few
DNA: TGCGCCAGCAGCCGACAGGGCAGCCACGAGCAGTACTTC
CDR3: CASSRQGSHEQYF

D: TRBD2
V: TRBV6-1
J: TRBJ2-1
size: NA
DNA: TGTGCCAGCAGTGGGACTAGCGGGAGGGCCGGGAATGAGCAGTTCTTC
CDR3: CASSGTSGRAGNEQFF

D: NA
V: TRBV19
J: TRBJ1-6
size: NA
DNA: TGTGCCAGTAGTATTACCCCCGGGTGGGGCAGAACTAATTCACCCCTCCACTTT
CDR3: CASSITPGWGRTNSPLHF

D: TRBD2
V: TRBV28
J: TRBJ2-7
size: NA
DNA: TGTGCCAGCAGGACTAGCGGGATCTCCTACGAGCAGTACTTC
CDR3: CASRTSGISYEQYF

D: TRBD1
V: TRBV28
J: TRBJ2-1
size: NA
DNA: TGTGCCAGCAGTTTAGGGGGGCAGGGGGCGATTGAGCAGTTCTTC
CDR3: CASSLGGQGAIEQFF

D: NA
V: TRBV19
J: TRBJ1-5
size: NA
DNA: TGTGCCAGTACCCCGGGGGATTATAGCAATCAGCCCCAGCATTTT
CDR3: CASTPGDYSNQPQHF

D: NA
V: TRBV28
J: TRBJ1-2
size: NA
DNA: TGTGCCAGCAGTTTTGAGGTCCGCGGGGGTGGCTACACCTTC
CDR3: CASSFEVRGGGYTF

D: NA
V: TRBV4-3
J: TRBJ1-2
size: NA
DNA: TGCGCCAGCAGCCAAGATGGAGGCAGCGCCGGCGGCTACACCTTC
CDR3: CASSQDGGSAGGYTF

D: TRBD2
V: TRBV30
J: TRBJ2-4
size: few
DNA: TGTGCCTGGAGTGAGTCCGGGACTAGTGCGAATCTAGCCAAAAACATTCAGTACTTC
CDR3: CAWSESGTSANLAKNIQYF

D: TRBD1
V: TRBV10-3
J: TRBJ1-6
size: NA
DNA: TGTGCCATCAGTCCAGGACAGGGGAACTCCTATAATTCACCCCTCCACTTT
CDR3: CAISPGQGNSYNSPLHF

D: NA
V: TRBV7-2
J: TRBJ1-5
size: NA
DNA: TGTGCCAGCAGCTTAGAAAGAGTCGGTCAGCCCCAGCATTTT
CDR3: CASSLERVGQPQHF

D: TRBD1
V: TRBV28
J: TRBJ1-2
size: NA
DNA: TGTGCCAGCAGTCTCAAACAGGGGAGGATTGGCTATGGCTACACCTTC
CDR3: CASSLKQGRIGYGYTF

D: NA
V: TRBV12-3/TRBV12-4
J: TRBJ1-1
size: NA
DNA: TGTGCCAGCAGAAGGGGTGGTGGCACTGAAGCTTTCTTT
CDR3: CASRRGGGTEAFF

D: NA
V: TRBV1
J: TRBJ1-3
size: NA
DNA: TGCACCAGCAGCCAAGATTTGGTAATTCACAGCTCTGGAAACACCATATATTTT
CDR3: CTSSQDLVIHSSGNTIYF

D: NA
V: TRBV7-9
J: TRBJ1-2
size: NA
DNA: TGTGCCAGCACCACACTAACCGGGACAAAGGGCTACACCTTC
CDR3: CASTTLTGTKGYTF

D: TRBD1
V: TRBV5-1
J: TRBJ1-1
size: NA
DNA: TGCGCCAGCAATGGGCGAGGGGGCATGAACACTGAAGCTTTCTTT
CDR3: CASNGRGGMNTEAFF

D: NA
V: TRBV5-4
J: TRBJ2-7
size: NA
DNA: TGTGCCAGCAGCTTGGCCTCAGAAGGTCGGGGCGAGCAGTACTTC
CDR3: CASSLASEGRGEQYF

D: TRBD1
V: TRBV6-2/TRBV6-3
J: TRBJ2-7
size: NA
DNA: TGTGCCAGCAGCCGCAGGACAGGGCAACCCTACGAGCAGTACTTC
CDR3: CASSRRTGQPYEQYF

D: NA
V: TRBV2
J: TRBJ2-7
size: NA
DNA: TGTGCCAGCAGTCGTCGTAGCTCCTACGAGCAGTACTTC
CDR3: CASSRRSSYEQYF

D: NA
V: TRBV28
J: TRBJ2-1
size: NA
DNA: TGTGCCAGCAGCCTCCCCAGACTAGAGCAGTTCTTC
CDR3: CASSLPRLEQFF

D: NA
V: TRBV30
J: TRBJ1-6
size: NA
DNA: TGTGCCTGGAAGTGGAGGGAGTCGAATTCACCCCTCCACTTT
CDR3: CAWKWRESNSPLHF

D: NA
V: TRBV5-4
J: TRBJ2-1
size: NA
DNA: TGTGCCAGCAGCTTAGAGGGAGAGGGTAATGAGCAGTTCTTC
CDR3: CASSLEGEGNEQFF

D: NA
V: TRBV4-1
J: TRBJ2-7
size: NA
DNA: TGCGCCAGCAGCCAAGGGACAGTCTACGAGCAGTACTTC
CDR3: CASSQGTVYEQYF

D: TRBD1
V: TRBV28
J: TRBJ2-7
size: NA
DNA: TGTGCCAGACACAGGGGGTACGAGCAGTACTTC
CDR3: CARHRGYEQYF

D: TRBD1
V: TRBV5-6
J: TRBJ1-5
size: NA
DNA: TGTGCCAGCAGCCCCAGGGGGCTTTTCCAGCCCCAGCATTTT
CDR3: CASSPRGLFQPQHF

D: NA
V: TRBV2
J: TRBJ1-3
size: NA
DNA: TGTGCCAGCAGTGGACAGAGAAACTCTGGAAACACCATATATTTT
CDR3: CASSGQRNSGNTIYF

D: TRBD1
V: TRBV5-1
J: TRBJ1-1
size: few
DNA: TGCGCCAGCAGCCACGGGACAGGGGAGACTGAAGCTTTCTTT
CDR3: CASSHGTGETEAFF

D: TRBD1
V: TRBV19
J: TRBJ1-1
size: once
DNA: TGTGCCAGTATCAGGTCAACAGGGGTAAACACTGAAGCTTTCTTT
CDR3: CASIRSTGVNTEAFF

D: TRBD1
V: TRBV20-1
J: TRBJ2-7
size: NA
DNA: TGCAGTGCTAGTAACACAGGGGGGCTCTACGAGCAGTACTTC
CDR3: CSASNTGGLYEQYF

D: NA
V: TRBV28
J: TRBJ2-7
size: NA
DNA: TGTGCCAGCAGTTTGGGGGGAGCCTTCTACGAGCAGTACTTC
CDR3: CASSLGGAFYEQYF

D: TRBD2
V: TRBV7-8
J: TRBJ2-3
size: few
DNA: TGTGCCAGCATATCGAGGCTAGCGGGGACCACAGATACGCAGTATTTT
CDR3: CASISRLAGTTDTQYF

D: TRBD2
V: TRBV9
J: TRBJ2-3
size: NA
DNA: TGTGCCAGCAGCGTAGAACTAGCGTATCGAGATACGCAGTATTTT
CDR3: CASSVELAYRDTQYF

D: NA
V: TRBV18
J: TRBJ1-5
size: NA
DNA: TGTGCCAGCTCACCATCCCCCCCAAATCAGCCCCAGCATTTT
CDR3: CASSPSPPNQPQHF

D: NA
V: TRBV6-5
J: TRBJ2-1
size: NA
DNA: TGTGCCAGCAGGACTAGTAGTAGCAATGAGCAGTTCTTC
CDR3: CASRTSSSNEQFF

D: NA
V: TRBV7-9
J: TRBJ1-2
size: NA
DNA: TGTGCCAGCAGCTTAGTAGCGGAATACTATGGCTACACCTTC
CDR3: CASSLVAEYYGYTF

D: NA
V: TRBV18
J: TRBJ1-2
size: NA
DNA: TGTGCCAGCTCACCGACGGGAACGCTTGGCTACACCTTC
CDR3: CASSPTGTLGYTF

D: TRBD1
V: TRBV5-1
J: TRBJ1-1
size: NA
DNA: TGCGCCAGCAGCATCGGACAGGGGGCGCGGGGCACTGAAGCTTTCTTT
CDR3: CASSIGQGARGTEAFF

D: NA
V: TRBV20-1
J: TRBJ2-1
size: NA
DNA: TGCAGTGCTAGTGTCAGTACGTCCTACAATGAGCAGTTCTTC
CDR3: CSASVSTSYNEQFF

D: NA
V: TRBV7-2
J: TRBJ1-5
size: once
DNA: TGTGCCAGCAGCTTAGGAGGGATTAGCAATCAGCCCCAGCATTTT
CDR3: CASSLGGISNQPQHF

D: NA
V: TRBV7-8
J: TRBJ1-2
size: NA
DNA: TGTGCCAGCAGCTTAAAGCTTAACTATGGCTACACCTTC
CDR3: CASSLKLNYGYTF

D: NA
V: TRBV19
J: TRBJ1-3
size: NA
DNA: TGTGCCAGTAGTCCTGACACCCCGGGGAACACCATATATTTT
CDR3: CASSPDTPGNTIYF